Listed here are 17 T cell receptor beta chains from one sample, sequenced in a study of blood T cell repertoires in COVID-19 (dated by TCRdb to 2020 to 2022). Library preparation used the immunoSEQ multiplex PCR assay. Held by TCRdb, this immuneACCESS table contains in-frame sequences only and omits some clones. Under half of the omission traces to an unresolved V gene where checked; the cause of the rest is unknown. The sample table lists around 86,000 clones, more than 80% of them with a count of one. The top ten hold roughly 30% of the sample. Sequenced input: peripheral blood. The origin of the receptors is a woman of 80 years or more with acute or convalescent COVID-19.

The CDR3 here is CASKFQNSNQPQHF. CDR3 coding DNA: TGTGCCAGCAAGTTTCAGAATAGCAATCAGCCCCAGCATTTT. The chain uses TRBV2 and TRBJ1-5; D remains ambiguous. The V and J ends lost 7 bases and 0 bases respectively, with 10 bases between them. The CDR3 sequence is 14 residues long. CDR1 is SNHLY, CDR2 FYNNEI, per germline.

V usage is TRBV6-5 and J usage is TRBJ2-2; TRBD2 matches at 12 bases. CDR1 is MNHEY, CDR2 SVGAGI, per germline. V lost 4 bases, J lost 4 bases, and 4 bases stayed unmatched. The CDR3 runs to 16 residues. CDR3 DNA: TGTGCCAGCAGTTCCTCGACTAGCGGGGGCACCGGGGAGCTGTTTTTT. It encodes CASSSSTSGGTGELFF.

J is TRBJ2-1 and V is TRBV7-2; maybe TRBD2 (7 bases). V shed 4 bases and J shed 4 bases, with 14 bases lying between them. There are 15 residues in the CDR3. CDR1 and CDR2 from the germline V gene are SGHTA and FQGNSA. The CDR3 reads CASSWTRGGYNEQFF. In DNA form, the CDR3 reads TGTGCCAGCAGCTGGACTAGGGGGGGTTACAATGAGCAGTTCTTC.

This clone appeared a few times. V is TRBV29-1 and J is TRBJ2-7; D remains ambiguous. This CDR3 region has 12 residues. Trimming removed 0 bases from V and 0 bases from J, with 3 bases in between. CDR1 and CDR2 from the germline V gene are SQVTM and ANQGSEA. In nucleotides, the CDR3 is TGCAGCGTTGAAGACTACTCCTACGAGCAGTACTTC. Translating it yields CSVEDYSYEQYF.

V and J are TRBV10-3 and TRBJ2-5; D possibly corresponds to TRBD1 (5 bases). CDR3 length equals 14 residues. Between the trimmed V and J ends, which lost 0 bases and 2 bases, there was a span of 7 bases. The germline V gene encodes CDR1 ENHRY and CDR2 SYGVKD. CDR3 residues: CAISESTGQETQYF. In DNA form, the CDR3 reads TGTGCCATCAGTGAGTCCACAGGACAAGAGACCCAGTACTTC.

This rearrangement joins TRBV11-3 to TRBJ1-3; D unclear. Germline-derived CDR1 and CDR2 are SGHNT and YENEEA. Trimming took off 3 bases at V and 7 bases at J, with 10 bases between the two ends. The CDR3 has 13 amino acids. CDR3 sequence: CASSLIGDNTIYF. The CDR3 bases are TGTGCCAGCAGCTTGATCGGAGACAACACCATATATTTT. The variable domain in full, completed from reference TRBV11-3 and TRBJ1-3, reads EAGVVQSPRYKIIEKKQPVAFWCNPISGHNTLYWYLQNLGQGPELLIRYENEEAVDDSQLPKDRFSAERLKGVDSTLKIQPAELGDSAVYLCASSLIGDNTIYFGEGSWLTVV.

J is TRBJ1-2 and V is TRBV7-3, with TRBD1 identical over 7 bases. The CDR3 spans 14 residues. J was trimmed by 3 bases and V by 3 bases; bases with no gene match: 4. CDR1 and CDR2 (germline): SGHTA, FQGTGA. The CDR3 loop is CASSLTGMDYGYTF. CDR3 bases: TGTGCCAGCAGCTTGACAGGGATGGACTATGGCTACACCTTC.

V is TRBV4-3 and J is TRBJ2-1; 8 nucleotides match TRBD2. CDR1 and CDR2 from the germline V gene are LGHNA and YSLEER. The CDR3 is made up of 13 amino acids. V dropped 8 bases and J dropped 5; count of bases not matched to a gene: 5. The CDR3 is CASALAGHNEQFF. In nucleotides, the CDR3 is TGCGCCAGCGCGCTAGCGGGCCACAATGAGCAGTTCTTC.

The rearrangement uses TRBV27 and TRBJ2-1, with a tentative D call TRBD2 (6 bases). CDR1 is MNHEY, CDR2 SMNVEV, per germline (reference sequence). Between the trimmed V and J ends, which lost 3 bases and 10 bases, there was a span of 10 bases. This CDR3 comprises 12 residues. The CDR3 spells CASSLGLPEQFF. The CDR3 coding sequence is TGTGCCAGCAGTTTGGGACTCCCAGAGCAGTTCTTC.

This chain links TRBV10-2 with TRBJ2-2; TRBD1 is a possible D gene (6 bases). Trimming cost V 3 bases and J 3 bases, with 14 bases left between them. Germline values: CDR1 WSHSY, CDR2 SAAADI. The CDR3 extends over 16 amino acids. The CDR3 bases are TGCGCCAGCAGTGAACACAGGGTGGGCGACACCGGGGAGCTGTTTTTT. It encodes CASSEHRVGDTGELFF.

This CDR3 reads CASSFTGGAGTGELFF. The CDR3 coding sequence is TGTGCCAGCAGCTTCACAGGGGGCGCCGGCACCGGGGAGCTGTTTTTT. The chain is built from TRBV9 and TRBJ2-2, with 9 bases that match TRBD1. The CDR3 spans 16 residues. Trimming removed 4 bases from V and 4 bases from J; junction bases left unmatched: 8. Germline V gene data show CDR1 as SGDLS and CDR2 as YYNGEE. Based on the CDR3 plus reference TRBV9 and TRBJ2-2, the full variable domain is DSGVTQTPKHLITATGQRVTLRCSPRSGDLSVYWYQQSLDQGLQFLIQYYNGEERAKGNILERFSAQQFPDLHSELNLSSLELGDSALYFCASSFTGGAGTGELFFGEGSRLTVL.

The rearrangement uses TRBV11-3 and TRBJ1-5; 10 bases align to TRBD1. This CDR3 has 18 residues. V lost 3 bases and J lost 6; bases outside the gene matches: 14. Germline assignment: CDR1 SGHNT and CDR2 YENEEA. CDR3 DNA sequence: TGTGCCAGCAGCTTCCAGATGGGACAGGGGATGTTATTTCAGCCCCAGCATTTT. Its protein is CASSFQMGQGMLFQPQHF.

The rearrangement joins TRBV29-1 to TRBJ1-2; TRBD1 matches at 8 bases. The V gene's germline CDR1 is SQVTM and CDR2 ANQGSEA. The CDR3 is 13 residues long. J gave up 6 bases and V 3 bases, and 6 bases lay outside the gene matches. CDR3 bases: TGCAGCGTTGACCTGCCAGGGGGCGATGGCTACACCTTC. Translation: CSVDLPGGDGYTF. The variable domain in full, with the rest retrieved from reference TRBV29-1 and TRBJ1-2, is SAVISQKPSRDICQRGTSLTIQCQVDSQVTMMFWYRQQPGQSLTLIATANQGSEATYESGFVIDKFPISRPNLTFSTLTVSNMSPEDSSIYLCSVDLPGGDGYTFGSGTRLTVV.

This sequence joins TRBV27 and TRBJ2-7; 10 bases are shared with TRBD2. The junction had 11 bases not matched to a gene; V was cut back by 6 bases and J by 9 bases. This CDR3 spans 14 amino acids. From germline, CDR1 is MNHEY and CDR2 SMNVEV (reference sequence). The CDR3 reads CASSLLAGPSGQYF. CDR3 bases: TGTGCCAGCAGCCTACTAGCGGGACCAAGCGGGCAGTACTTC.

V usage is TRBV7-2 and J usage is TRBJ2-6; tentatively, D is TRBD1 (6 bases). V was shortened by 3 bases and J by 4 bases, with 10 bases between the two germline ends. The CDR3 consists of 15 residues. Germline values: CDR1 SGHTA, CDR2 FQGNSA. The CDR3 region is CASSLAGAGANVLTF. For the CDR3, the DNA is TGTGCCAGCAGCTTGGCAGGGGCAGGGGCCAACGTCCTGACTTTC.

J is TRBJ2-1 and V is TRBV2; tentative D call: TRBD1 (6 bases). Per germline, CDR1 SNHLY and CDR2 FYNNEI. Trimming pared 8 bases from V and 5 bases from J, leaving 13 bases between. The CDR3 has 13 amino acids. CDR3 amino acids: CASCSGANNEQFF. CDR3 in DNA: TGTGCCAGCTGCTCAGGGGCAAACAATGAGCAGTTCTTC. Drawing the rest from reference TRBV2 and TRBJ2-1, the complete variable domain is EPEVTQTPSHQVTQMGQEVILRCVPISNHLYFYWYRQILGQKVEFLVSFYNNEISEKSEIFDDQFSVERPDGSNFTLKIRSTKLEDSAMYFCASCSGANNEQFFGPGTRLTVL.

This rearrangement joins TRBV5-1 to TRBJ1-6; TRBD1 matches 7 bases. The CDR3 extends over 14 amino acids. CDR1 is SGHRS, CDR2 YFSETQ, per germline. V was clipped by 5 bases and J by 7 bases; unmatched bases: 6. As DNA, the CDR3 is TGCGCCAGCAGACCCCAGGGGGAAAATTCACCCCTCCACTTT. It translates to CASRPQGENSPLHF.